The TCR beta chain under discussion was sequenced for a study of neurological immune-mediated disorders. This clonotype was counted ten times or more. The antigen remains unidentified. Findings and limits, study-wide: Patients with HTLV-1-associated myelopathy had the highest level of TCR clonal expansion, whereas patients with multiple sclerosis had the lowest level, falling beneath the level found in healthy controls.

TCRdb itself ran the 5' RACE reads through MiXCR, one entry per CDR3 protein. The data show some 57,000 distinct CDR3 sequences, about 3.8% seen once. The unsorted libraries were prepared from 2 million PBMCs (stored at -80 C). The CDR3 has 18 amino acids. The germline V gene encodes CDR1 DFQATT and CDR2 SNEGSKA (reference sequence). Trimming cost V 0 bases and J 0 bases; bases outside gene matches: 11. This clonotype originated in a man between 60 and 75 years old with multiple sclerosis. The sequenced sample consisted of PBMCs. This chain joins TRBV20-1 and TRBJ2-1; 7 bases match TRBD2. CDR3 DNA: TGCAGTGCTAGAGACTCTCTCTCCAGGGAGGGCTCCTACAATGAGCAGTTCTTC. It is translated as CSARDSLSREGSYNEQFF.